The rows below give T cell receptor beta chains drawn from one sample of a study of siplizumab effects on memory and regulatory T cells. The protocol was immunoSEQ multiplex PCR, while the TCRdb copy is restricted to in-frame clones and leaves out a portion. The data contain 90,000 to 95,000 clones, around 97% of them singletons. Material for sequencing was naive CD4+ T cells sorted from blood. The source is a human donor in good health. Each CDR3 is given with its conserved first and last residue. D genes are given only for firm matches. Clone sizes are given selectively: once, few, many, or a class where the clone is expanded.

d_call: TRBD1; j_call: TRBJ1-3; clone_size: -; v_call: TRBV5-4; cdr3_aa: CASSGQAGNTIYF; cdr3_nt: TGTGCCAGCAGCGGACAGGCTGGAAACACCATATATTTT
d_call: -; j_call: TRBJ1-2; clone_size: -; v_call: TRBV5-4; cdr3_aa: CASSLVGGAGYTF; cdr3_nt: TGTGCCAGCAGCTTGGTGGGGGGTGCGGGCTACACCTTC
d_call: TRBD1; j_call: TRBJ2-6; clone_size: -; v_call: TRBV28; cdr3_aa: CASRETGGAGANVLTF; cdr3_nt: TGTGCCAGCAGGGAGACAGGGGGCGCTGGGGCCAACGTCCTGACTTTC
d_call: -; j_call: TRBJ2-7; clone_size: -; v_call: TRBV29-1; cdr3_aa: CSVEGQSYEQYF; cdr3_nt: TGCAGCGTGGAGGGACAGTCCTACGAGCAGTACTTC
d_call: -; j_call: TRBJ1-4; clone_size: -; v_call: TRBV11-2; cdr3_aa: CASSLEGGKGEKLFF; cdr3_nt: TGTGCCAGCAGCTTAGAAGGGGGAAAGGGTGAAAAACTGTTTTTT
d_call: -; j_call: TRBJ2-7; clone_size: -; v_call: TRBV9; cdr3_aa: CASSYRDHSYEQYF; cdr3_nt: TGTGCCAGCAGCTATCGGGACCACTCCTACGAGCAGTACTTC
d_call: TRBD2; j_call: TRBJ2-3; clone_size: -; v_call: TRBV7-3; cdr3_aa: CASSLAGGTDTQYF; cdr3_nt: TGTGCCAGCAGCTTAGCGGGGGGCACAGATACGCAGTATTTT
d_call: -; j_call: TRBJ2-3; clone_size: -; v_call: TRBV11-2; cdr3_aa: CASSLGGTSTDTQYF; cdr3_nt: TGTGCCAGCAGCTTAGGCGGAACGAGCACAGATACGCAGTATTTT
d_call: TRBD1; j_call: TRBJ2-2; clone_size: -; v_call: TRBV5-6; cdr3_aa: CASIVRQGRSGELFF; cdr3_nt: TGTGCCAGCATCGTCCGACAGGGGAGGTCCGGGGAGCTGTTTTTT
d_call: -; j_call: TRBJ2-7; clone_size: -; v_call: TRBV30; cdr3_aa: CAWSSQATYEQYF; cdr3_nt: TGTGCCTGGAGCTCACAGGCCACCTACGAGCAGTACTTC
d_call: TRBD1; j_call: TRBJ2-1; clone_size: -; v_call: TRBV11-2; cdr3_aa: CASSPYRGVGDEQFF; cdr3_nt: TGTGCCAGCAGCCCCTACAGGGGTGTTGGGGATGAGCAGTTCTTC
d_call: -; j_call: TRBJ1-2; clone_size: -; v_call: TRBV4-2; cdr3_aa: CASSQGDTLYGYTF; cdr3_nt: TGTGCCAGCAGCCAAGGGGACACACTGTATGGCTACACCTTC
d_call: -; j_call: TRBJ2-7; clone_size: once; v_call: TRBV28; cdr3_aa: CASSLLGGGAYEQYF; cdr3_nt: TGTGCCAGCAGTTTACTCGGCGGGGGCGCATACGAGCAGTACTTC
d_call: -; j_call: TRBJ2-2; clone_size: once; v_call: TRBV7-7; cdr3_aa: CASSLDRANGELFF; cdr3_nt: TGTGCCAGCAGCTTAGACAGGGCGAACGGGGAGCTGTTTTTT
d_call: -; j_call: TRBJ2-3; clone_size: -; v_call: TRBV7-9; cdr3_aa: CASTDGGLTDTQYF; cdr3_nt: TGTGCCAGCACGGATGGGGGTTTAACAGATACGCAGTATTTT
d_call: TRBD2; j_call: TRBJ2-3; clone_size: -; v_call: TRBV5-1; cdr3_aa: CASSTRTSGSTDTQYF; cdr3_nt: TGCGCCAGCAGCACCCGGACTAGTGGCTCCACAGATACGCAGTATTTT
d_call: -; j_call: TRBJ1-6; clone_size: -; v_call: TRBV6-5; cdr3_aa: CASSYSMAGNNSPLHF; cdr3_nt: TGTGCCAGCAGTTACTCGATGGCGGGAAATAATTCACCCCTCCACTTT
d_call: -; j_call: TRBJ1-5; clone_size: few; v_call: TRBV11-2; cdr3_aa: CASSLGGSNQPQHF; cdr3_nt: TGTGCCAGCAGCTTAGGGGGTAGCAATCAGCCCCAGCATTTT
d_call: -; j_call: TRBJ2-3; clone_size: -; v_call: TRBV18; cdr3_aa: CASSPSSTDTQYF; cdr3_nt: TGTGCCAGCTCACCTTCTAGCACAGATACGCAGTATTTT
d_call: -; j_call: TRBJ1-1; clone_size: -; v_call: TRBV21-1; cdr3_aa: CASTLKKEGANTEAFF; cdr3_nt: TGTGCCAGCACCCTGAAAAAGGAGGGGGCGAACACTGAAGCTTTCTTT
d_call: TRBD1; j_call: TRBJ1-1; clone_size: -; v_call: TRBV5-1; cdr3_aa: CASMGQLNTEAFF; cdr3_nt: TGCGCCAGCATGGGACAGCTGAACACTGAAGCTTTCTTT
d_call: -; j_call: TRBJ1-1; clone_size: -; v_call: TRBV12-5; cdr3_aa: CASAGGQGGVTEAFF; cdr3_nt: TGTGCTAGTGCGGGCGGGCAGGGAGGCGTCACTGAAGCTTTCTTT
d_call: -; j_call: TRBJ1-5; clone_size: -; v_call: TRBV5-8; cdr3_aa: CASSLGAGIGNQPQHF; cdr3_nt: TGTGCCAGCAGCTTGGGAGCCGGGATCGGCAATCAGCCCCAGCATTTT
d_call: TRBD1; j_call: TRBJ2-1; clone_size: -; v_call: TRBV5-1; cdr3_aa: CASSLEGQGADEQFF; cdr3_nt: TGCGCCAGCAGCTTGGAAGGACAGGGGGCAGATGAGCAGTTCTTC
d_call: -; j_call: TRBJ2-2; clone_size: once; v_call: TRBV7-9; cdr3_aa: CASSLGGTQGLTNTGELFF; cdr3_nt: TGTGCCAGCAGCTTAGGGGGGACCCAAGGCTTAACGAACACCGGGGAGCTGTTTTTT
d_call: TRBD2; j_call: TRBJ2-4; clone_size: -; v_call: TRBV19; cdr3_aa: CASTSGGAFLLYF; cdr3_nt: TGTGCCAGTACTAGCGGGGGGGCCTTTTTACTGTACTTC
d_call: -; j_call: TRBJ1-1; clone_size: -; v_call: TRBV19; cdr3_aa: CASRIGGSVNTEAFF; cdr3_nt: TGTGCCAGTAGAATAGGGGGTTCGGTGAACACTGAAGCTTTCTTT
d_call: TRBD1; j_call: TRBJ2-5; clone_size: -; v_call: TRBV12-5; cdr3_aa: CASGLFTGGAETQYF; cdr3_nt: TGTGCTAGTGGTTTGTTTACAGGGGGCGCAGAGACCCAGTACTTC
d_call: -; j_call: TRBJ1-1; clone_size: -; v_call: TRBV30; cdr3_aa: CAWSGRSEAFF; cdr3_nt: TGTGCCTGGAGTGGACGGTCTGAAGCTTTCTTT
d_call: TRBD1; j_call: TRBJ1-1; clone_size: -; v_call: TRBV5-1; cdr3_aa: CASSLPSGTDLEAFF; cdr3_nt: TGCGCCAGCAGCTTGCCGTCCGGGACAGACCTTGAAGCTTTCTTT